The T cell receptor beta chain described here comes from a study of follicular helper T cells after annual influenza vaccination. Study overall: Some donors were sampled over the 2013-2014, 2014-2015 and 2015-2016 vaccinations.

The CDR3 loop spans 14 amino acids. The V gene end was trimmed by 7 bases and the J gene end by 5 bases; junction bases not matched to a gene: 7. Looked up from germline, CDR1 is SQVTM and CDR2 is ANQGSEA. Stated time point: 2015-2016 season, pre-vaccination. About this clone itself: Its antigen is not known.

Sequencing of TCRB used Survey level resolution. Sequencing used immunoSEQ multiplex PCR; TCRdb keeps in-frame clones, though not all of them. Among some 9,000 clones listed, approximately 90% were seen once. Whole-study results and caveats: Each annual vaccination recalled recurring oligoclonal ICOS+CD38+ cTfh clonotypes.

The gene calls are TRBV29-1 and TRBJ2-1, with 11 nucleotides matching TRBD2. The material sequenced was CXCR5+ CD38- circulating T follicular helper cells from blood, taken on the day of influenza vaccination. Stated subset: circulating Tfh, non-naive CD4+CXCR5+PD-1+ (ICOS+CD38+ or ICOS-CD38-). This TCR was sampled from an adult who received the influenza vaccine. The CDR3 here is CSASSGGADNEQFF. The CDR3, as DNA: TGCAGCGCTAGTAGCGGGGGGGCCGACAATGAGCAGTTCTTC.